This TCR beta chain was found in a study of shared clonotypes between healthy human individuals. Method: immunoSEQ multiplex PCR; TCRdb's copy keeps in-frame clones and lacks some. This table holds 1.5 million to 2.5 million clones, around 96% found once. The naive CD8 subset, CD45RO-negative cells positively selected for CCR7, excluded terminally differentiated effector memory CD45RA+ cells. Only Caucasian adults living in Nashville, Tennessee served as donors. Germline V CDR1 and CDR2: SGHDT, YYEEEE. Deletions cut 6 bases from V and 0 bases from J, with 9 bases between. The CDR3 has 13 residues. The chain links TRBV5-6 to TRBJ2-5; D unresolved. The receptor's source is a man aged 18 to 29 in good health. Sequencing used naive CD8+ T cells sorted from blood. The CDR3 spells CASTDRYQETQYF. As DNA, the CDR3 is TGTGCCAGCACCGACCGGTACCAAGAGACCCAGTACTTC. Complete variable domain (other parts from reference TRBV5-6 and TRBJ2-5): DAGVTQSPTHLIKTRGQQVTLRCSPKSGHDTVSWYQQALGQGPQFIFQYYEEEERQRGNFPDRFSGHQFPNYSSELNVNALLLGDSALYLCASTDRYQETQYFGPGTRLLVL.